Below, 13 T cell receptor beta chains from the same sample are listed, as sequenced in a study of T-cell reconstitution after alpha-beta-depleted transplantation in children. Unique molecular identifiers were built into the TCRbeta library. From the PCR reads, TCRdb called clonotypes with MiXCR, one entry per CDR3 protein. Among about 420,000 distinct CDR3 sequences listed, around 9.9% were seen once. Sequenced material: PBMCs from the stem cell graft donor, taken from the stem cell graft. All receptors derive from a human donor who donated a stem cell graft to a child with acute myeloid leukemia.

This clonotype turned up a few times. The rearrangement links TRBV7-2 to TRBJ2-3; D possibly corresponds to TRBD2 (6 bases). The V and J ends lost 5 bases and 10 bases respectively, with 13 bases between them. CDR1 SGHTA and CDR2 FQGNSA come from the germline V gene. This CDR3 spans 12 amino acids. CDR3 sequence: CASSPLPGAQYF. The DNA for the CDR3 is TGTGCCAGCAGCCCCCTCCCGGGGGCGCAGTATTTT.

The chain is built from TRBV29-1 and TRBJ1-2; the D is unclear. V shed 6 bases and J shed 7 bases, with 9 bases lying between them. Per the germline V gene, CDR1 is SQVTM and CDR2 is ANQGSEA. The CDR3 is 10 amino acids. The CDR3 sequence: CSVLGPGYTF. The CDR3 nucleotides are TGCAGCGTGCTAGGGCCTGGCTACACCTTC.

The chain links TRBV29-1 to TRBJ1-1; D is unresolved. Germline V gene lookup returns CDR1 SQVTM and CDR2 ANQGSEA. V lost 4 bases to trimming and J lost 0 bases, with 9 bases between them. The CDR3 has 13 residues. The CDR3 nucleotides read TGCAGCGTTGTTTCGTTTCTGAACACTGAAGCTTTCTTT. It codes for CSVVSFLNTEAFF.

CDR3 sequence (DNA): TGTGCCAGCAGTTTACAGCCCCAGGGTATGAATTCACCCCTCCACTTT. This gives the protein CASSLQPQGMNSPLHF. The rearrangement joins TRBV27 to TRBJ1-6; D is possibly TRBD1 (5 bases). The CDR3 is 16 amino acids. The germline gives CDR1 MNHEY, CDR2 SMNVEV (reference sequence). V lost 2 bases, J lost 7 bases, and 15 bases lay in between.

The genes are TRBV24-1 and TRBJ2-5; 7 bases line up with TRBD2. The CDR3 runs 14 residues. J lost 2 bases, V lost 4 bases, and 3 bases had no gene match. Germline CDR1 KGHDR, CDR2 SFDVKD. The CDR3 region is CATSDRTSQETQYF. The CDR3 DNA follows: TGTGCCACCAGTGACCGGACTAGTCAAGAGACCCAGTACTTC.

J is TRBJ2-1 and V is TRBV20-1; 12 bases line up with TRBD1. The CDR3 runs 14 residues. Germline V gene lookup returns CDR1 DFQATT and CDR2 SNEGSKA (reference sequence). V gave up 1 base and J gave up 5 bases; unmatched junction bases: 0. CDR3 nucleotides: TGCAGTGCTAGAGGGGACAGGGGGCACAATGAGCAGTTCTTC. Translation gives CSARGDRGHNEQFF.

The rearrangement uses TRBV29-1 and TRBJ2-7; tentatively, D is TRBD1 or TRBD2 (5 bases each). Germline V CDR1 and CDR2: SQVTM, ANQGSEA. This CDR3 is 14 amino acids long. Trimming stripped 6 bases from V and 5 bases from J, with 20 bases between. In nucleotides, the CDR3 is TGCAGCGTGAGGGGTGCGCAGACCGACAACGAGCAGTACTTC. Its protein product is CSVRGAQTDNEQYF.

Details on this clonotype: This sequence may be a read error, since a much larger clone differs from it by one base. The genes are TRBV12-3 or TRBV12-4 and TRBJ1-5, with 7 bases lining up with TRBD1. The CDR3 runs 16 residues. This chain's CDR3 is CASSFLQGDSDQPQHF. The CDR3 DNA reads as TGTGCCAGCAGTTTTCTCCAGGGGGATAGCGATCAGCCCCAGCATTTT.

This clonotype turned up a few times. The rearrangement links TRBV7-3 to TRBJ2-6; possible D gene TRBD2, 5 bases. V was clipped by 1 base and J by 2 bases, with 9 bases between them. The germline V gene has CDR1 SGHTA and CDR2 FQGTGA. This CDR3 has 16 residues. The DNA of the CDR3 is TGTGCCAGCAGCTTAATTGCCGGGACTGGGGCCAACGTCCTGACTTTC. Its translation is CASSLIAGTGANVLTF. Supplemented by reference TRBV7-3 and TRBJ2-6, the full variable domain reads GAGVSQTPSNKVTEKGKYVELRCDPISGHTALYWYRQSLGQGPEFLIYFQGTGAADDSGLPNDRFFAVRPEGSVSTLKIQRTERGDSAVYLCASSLIAGTGANVLTFGAGSRLTVL.

There are many counts of this clonotype. V usage is TRBV29-1 and J usage is TRBJ2-5; 10 bases fit TRBD2. The CDR3 is 14 residues long. With V trimmed by 4 bases and J by 0 bases, 2 bases remained unmatched. Germline values: CDR1 SQVTM, CDR2 ANQGSEA. The DNA of the CDR3 is TGCAGCGTTGGAACTAGCGGGAACCAAGAGACCCAGTACTTC. Residues: CSVGTSGNQETQYF.

Only a few counts were recorded for this clonotype. The genes are TRBV20-1 and TRBJ1-2, with a possible D match to TRBD1 (5 bases). V was trimmed by 3 bases and J by 5 bases, leaving 13 bases between them. Per the germline V gene, CDR1 is DFQATT and CDR2 is SNEGSKA (reference sequence). The CDR3 covers 13 residues. The CDR3 nucleotides are TGCAGTGCTAGCACCGGGAGGGGATATGGCTACACCTTC. Protein product: CSASTGRGYGYTF.

This clonotype was seen a few times. The chain links TRBV7-2 to TRBJ2-2; TRBD1 matches at 9 bases. In germline, CDR1 is SGHTA, CDR2 FQGNSA. CDR3 length: 15 amino acids. J gave up 3 bases and V 5 bases, and 4 bases lay outside the gene matches. Here the CDR3 reads CASSQRQGDTGELFF. In nucleotides, the CDR3 is TGTGCCAGCAGCCAACGACAGGGGGACACCGGGGAGCTGTTTTTT.

This clonotype was detected only a few times. V gene TRBV6-5 combines with J gene TRBJ2-1; 8 nucleotides match TRBD1. In germline, CDR1 is MNHEY, CDR2 SVGAGI. The CDR3 contains 11 residues. The junction had 7 bases not matched to a gene; V was cut back by 6 bases and J by 15 bases. The CDR3 reads CASSPGQGRFF. The CDR3 bases are TGTGCCAGCAGCCCTGGACAGGGACGGTTCTTC.